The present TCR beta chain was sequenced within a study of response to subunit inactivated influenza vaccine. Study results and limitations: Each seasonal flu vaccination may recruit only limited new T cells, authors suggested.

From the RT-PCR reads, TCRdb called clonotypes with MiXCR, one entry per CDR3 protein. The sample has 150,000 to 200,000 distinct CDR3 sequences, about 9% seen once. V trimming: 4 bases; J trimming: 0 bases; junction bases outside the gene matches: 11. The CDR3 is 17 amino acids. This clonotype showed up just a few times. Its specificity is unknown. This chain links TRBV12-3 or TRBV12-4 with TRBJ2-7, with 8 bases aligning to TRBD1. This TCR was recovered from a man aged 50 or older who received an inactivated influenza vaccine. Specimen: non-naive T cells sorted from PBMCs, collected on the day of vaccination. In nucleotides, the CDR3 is TGTGCCAGCAGTTCGGGGACAGGCGCCATGAGCTCCTACGAGCAGTACTTC. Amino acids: CASSSGTGAMSSYEQYF.